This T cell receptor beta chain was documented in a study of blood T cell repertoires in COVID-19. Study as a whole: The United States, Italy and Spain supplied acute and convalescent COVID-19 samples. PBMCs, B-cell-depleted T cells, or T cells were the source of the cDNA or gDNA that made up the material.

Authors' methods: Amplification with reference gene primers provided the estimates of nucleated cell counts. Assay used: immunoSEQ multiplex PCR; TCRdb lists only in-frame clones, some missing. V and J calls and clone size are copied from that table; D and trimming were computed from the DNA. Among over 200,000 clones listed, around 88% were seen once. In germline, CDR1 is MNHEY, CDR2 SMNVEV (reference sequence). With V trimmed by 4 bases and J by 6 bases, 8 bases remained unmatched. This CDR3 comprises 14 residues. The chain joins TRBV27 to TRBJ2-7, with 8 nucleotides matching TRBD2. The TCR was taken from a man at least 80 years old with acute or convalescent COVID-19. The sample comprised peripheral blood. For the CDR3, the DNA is TGTGCCAGCAGTTCGACTCCGGGACTAGTCGAGCAGTACTTC. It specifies CASSSTPGLVEQYF.